This T cell receptor (beta chain) was recorded in a study of tumor-infiltrating lymphocytes in primary liver carcinoma. At the level of the study: The patient population consisted of men and women between 30 and 69 years of age. Notes on the study in general: Just around 7.5-24% of top clones spanned all five tumor regions.

Using a constant-region primer together with ProtoScript II reverse transcriptase, TCR beta cDNA was made from about 500 ng of total RNA. Construction of TCR beta libraries relied on three successive nested multiplex PCR rounds employing slightly modified ARM-PCR. Running roughly 10 cycles apiece, the first two PCR rounds relied on TRBV1-TRBV30 forward primers together with a C-beta reverse primer. TCRdb fed the multiplex PCR reads into MiXCR, producing one record per CDR3 protein. The sample holds around 56,000 distinct CDR3 sequences; just over 70% are singletons and the top ten take around 57%. Concerning this clonotype: Its antigen is unidentified. The junction and the germline gene differ at one end; a read error may be behind it.

The germline V gene has CDR1 LGHNA and CDR2 YNFKEQ. The CDR3 covers 18 residues. Co-extraction of RNA and DNA was performed on 20-30 mg of unsorted bulk tissue. Enrolled patients were chronically infected with HBV and treatment-naive. Samples were taken from five separate regions of every tumor. Sample: liver tumor tissue from sampling region 2. This sample's subset: tumor region T2, inferior pole. The clonotype originates from a man aged 40-50 years with primary liver carcinoma and hepatitis B virus infection. V and J are TRBV4-2 and TRBJ2-3; TRBD2 agrees at 10 bases. The CDR3 DNA is TGTACCATCAGCCAAGTGGTGCTTCTAGCGGGAGCGACAGATACGCAATATTTT. Its translation: CTISQVVLLAGATDTQYF.